A selection of T cell receptor beta chains follows, all from one sample in a study of human T cells and chemical hapten exposure. TCRdb fed the RACE reads into MiXCR, producing one record per CDR3 protein. The sample gives more than 45,000 distinct CDR3 sequences, 9.5% to 15% of which show up once; 2% to 2.5% is in the top ten. The sequencing used whole blood, collected in connection with sensitization to the hapten diphenylcyclopropenone (DPC). The receptors were sampled from a man aged 25-45 years with alopecia areata. Some clones in this sample may be carry-over from other donors' samples. The CDR3 runs from the conserved cysteine through the conserved F or W. D genes are given only for firm matches. The size of a clone is reported for some rows only, either as once, few or many, or as a class for expanded clones.

>TRBD2|TRBJ2-4|TRBV7-2|many
CASSPRLAGMPKNIQYF
TGTGCCAGCAGCCCAAGACTAGCGGGGATGCCCAAAAACATTCAGTACTTC
>TRBD1|TRBJ1-5|TRBV7-8|many
CASSLDRGGQPQHF
TGTGCCAGCAGCTTAGACAGGGGGGGTCAGCCCCAGCATTTT
>-|TRBJ1-1|TRBV7-3|medium-sized
CASSLWANTEAFF
TGTGCCAGCAGCTTATGGGCGAACACTGAAGCTTTCTTT
>TRBD2|TRBJ2-1|TRBV6-6|many
CASTPQTSGIEQFF
TGTGCCAGCACCCCTCAGACTAGCGGGATCGAGCAGTTCTTC
>-|TRBJ1-1|TRBV7-8|many
CASSLAARLNTEAFF
TGTGCCAGCAGCTTAGCGGCCAGGTTGAACACTGAAGCTTTCTTT
>-|TRBJ1-2|TRBV12-3/TRBV12-4|many
CASDTERGPGYGYTF
TGTGCCAGCGACACTGAGAGGGGCCCAGGCTATGGCTACACCTTC
>-|TRBJ2-5|TRBV5-1|-
CASSPLSWEETQYF
TGCGCCAGCAGCCCGCTCAGTTGGGAAGAGACCCAGTACTTC
>TRBD1|TRBJ2-4|TRBV19|many
CASSSDRGAKNIQYF
TGTGCCAGTAGTAGCGACAGGGGAGCCAAAAACATTCAGTACTTC
>-|TRBJ1-6|TRBV27|-
CDSSLLPRLDSPLHF
TGTGACAGCAGTTTATTACCCAGGCTTGATTCACCCCTCCACTTT
>TRBD2|TRBJ2-2|TRBV7-6|many
CASSLQVSASGHGELFF
TGTGCCAGCAGCTTACAGGTCTCTGCTAGCGGACACGGGGAGCTGTTTTTT
>-|TRBJ1-1|TRBV11-2|-
CASSLVGGDAGAFF
TGTGCCAGCAGCTTAGTCGGTGGGGACGCCGGGGCTTTCTTT
>-|TRBJ2-1|TRBV3-1|many
CASSQALLAGIYEQFF
TGTGCCAGCAGCCAAGCATTACTAGCAGGGATCTATGAGCAGTTCTTC
>-|TRBJ2-1|TRBV19|few
CASSIMGPSYNERFF
TGTGCCAGTAGTATAATGGGACCTTCGTACAATGAGCGGTTCTTC
>-|TRBJ2-4|TRBV10-3|many
CAISELDRLTGNIQYF
TGTGCCATCAGTGAGTTGGACCGTCTGACGGGAAACATTCAGTACTTC
>-|TRBJ1-5|TRBV6-2/TRBV6-3|few
CASSSLDSNQPQHF
TGTGCCAGCAGTTCCCTGGACAGCAATCAGCCCCAGCATTTT
>-|TRBJ1-2|TRBV20-1|few
CSARDTNYGYTF
TGCAGTGCTAGGGACACTAACTATGGCTACACCTTC
>TRBD2|TRBJ2-3|TRBV4-1|once
CASSQVELAGWRYF
TGCGCCAGCAGCCAAGTCGAACTAGCGGGATGGAGGTATTTT
>-|TRBJ2-5|TRBV7-2|many
CASSLVVGIQYF
TGTGCCAGCAGCTTAGTTGTGGGTATCCAGTACTTC
>-|TRBJ2-7|TRBV20-1|-
CSARTPGGTYEQYF
TGCAGTGCTAGAACACCGGGGGGCACTTACGAGCAGTACTTC
>TRBD2|TRBJ2-2|TRBV2|few
CASSELGLAGGFTGELFF
TGTGCCAGCAGTGAACTGGGACTAGCGGGGGGCTTCACCGGGGAGCTGTTTTTT
>TRBD1|TRBJ2-1|TRBV7-3|-
CASSHGQGARNEQFF
TGTGCCAGCAGCCATGGACAGGGGGCTCGGAATGAGCAGTTCTTC
>-|TRBJ2-7|TRBV7-9|many
CASSLFYEQYF
TGTGCCAGCAGCTTATTCTACGAGCAGTACTTC
>-|TRBJ2-7|TRBV6-2/TRBV6-3|-
CASSPREYEQYF
TGTGCCAGCAGTCCCAGGGAATACGAGCAGTACTTC
>TRBD2|TRBJ2-5|TRBV28|few
CASSGSGGSGETQYF
TGTGCCAGCAGTGGAAGCGGGGGTTCGGGAGAGACCCAGTACTTC
>TRBD1|TRBJ1-6|TRBV30|few
CAWSSKGARKVHF
TGTGCCTGGAGTTCTAAGGGGGCCCGTAAAGTCCACTTT
>-|TRBJ1-5|TRBV6-6|many
CASRRGGVLSNQPQHF
TGTGCCAGCCGACGGGGTGGCGTCCTTAGCAATCAGCCCCAGCATTTT
>-|TRBJ1-1|TRBV5-1|-
CASRQSAENTEAFF
TGCGCCAGCAGACAATCGGCAGAGAACACTGAAGCTTTCTTT
>-|TRBJ1-2|TRBV12-3/TRBV12-4|many
CASSPQGSLTYGYTF
TGTGCCAGCAGCCCTCAGGGTTCTTTGACCTATGGCTACACCTTC
>TRBD1|TRBJ1-1|TRBV7-6|few
CASSYATGVNTEAFF
TGTGCCAGCAGCTACGCTACAGGGGTGAACACTGAAGCTTTCTTT
>TRBD1|TRBJ1-1|TRBV3-1|many
CASSPIEQGVEAFF
TGTGCCAGCAGCCCTATAGAACAGGGGGTTGAAGCTTTCTTT
>TRBD1|TRBJ2-3|TRBV30|-
CAWNTGAGTDTQYF
TGTGCCTGGAACACAGGGGCGGGCACAGATACGCAGTATTTT
>-|TRBJ2-4|TRBV24-1|-
CATSAGALAKNIQYF
TGTGCCACTTCCGCAGGGGCTTTAGCCAAAAACATTCAGTACTTC
>TRBD2|TRBJ2-7|TRBV6-2/TRBV6-3|few
CASSYGTSAYEQYF
TGTGCCAGCAGTTACGGGACTAGCGCCTACGAGCAGTACTTC
>-|TRBJ2-7|TRBV28|-
CASSPLVGRFEQYF
TGTGCCAGCAGCCCACTAGTTGGGCGCTTCGAGCAGTACTTC
>-|TRBJ2-3|TRBV5-4|many
CASSFPGRRTDTQYF
TGTGCCAGCAGCTTTCCGGGCCGTCGCACAGATACGCAGTATTTT
>-|TRBJ1-6|TRBV11-2|many
CASSLEPGGNSPLHF
TGTGCCAGCAGCTTAGAGCCGGGAGGGAATTCACCCCTCCACTTT
>-|TRBJ1-2|TRBV19|-
CASSMLDFQGYTF
TGTGCCAGTAGTATGTTGGACTTTCAAGGCTACACCTTC
>TRBD2|TRBJ2-1|TRBV28|many
CASSTRSSGGDEQFF
TGTGCCAGCAGTACCCGTTCTAGCGGGGGGGATGAGCAGTTCTTC
>-|TRBJ2-3|TRBV5-5|few
CASSFGSSTDTQYF
TGTGCCAGCAGCTTCGGTTCTAGCACAGATACGCAGTATTTT
>-|TRBJ2-5|TRBV7-6|few
CASSQELEETQYF
TGTGCCAGCAGCCAGGAACTGGAAGAGACCCAGTACTTC
>-|TRBJ2-2|TRBV4-3|-
CASSQPGRNTGELFF
TGCGCCAGCAGCCAACCGGGACGGAACACCGGGGAGCTGTTTTTT
>-|TRBJ1-6|TRBV6-6|many
CASSYSRGSSSPLHF
TGTGCCAGCAGTTACTCGAGGGGGTCGAGCTCACCCCTCCACTTT
>-|TRBJ2-1|TRBV3-1|-
CASSQGTHFDEQFF
TGTGCCAGCAGCCAAGGGACCCATTTCGATGAGCAGTTCTTC
>-|TRBJ2-1|TRBV5-6|-
CASSLGVGLGEQFF
TGTGCCAGCAGCTTGGGTGTGGGGCTTGGGGAGCAGTTCTTC
>-|TRBJ1-1|TRBV4-3|-
CASSQGRQRLNTEAFF
TGCGCCAGCAGCCAAGGGAGACAGCGTTTGAACACTGAAGCTTTCTTT
>-|TRBJ2-4|TRBV27|-
CASSPTGQNIQYF
TGTGCCAGCAGCCCAACAGGGCAAAACATTCAGTACTTC
>-|TRBJ1-1|TRBV6-6|many
CASSSGTGRGTEAFF
TGTGCCAGCTCTTCCGGGACGGGGAGGGGCACTGAAGCTTTCTTT
>TRBD2|TRBJ2-5|TRBV28|-
CASSLSSGGSKFWTQYF
TGTGCCAGCAGTTTATCTAGCGGGGGCTCAAAGTTTTGGACCCAGTACTTC
>-|TRBJ1-1|TRBV5-1|few
CASSLVRSGNTEAFF
TGCGCCAGCAGCTTGGTTCGCTCGGGGAACACTGAAGCTTTCTTT
>TRBD1|TRBJ1-2|TRBV27|many
CASSFRGQGYGYTF
TGTGCCAGCAGTTTTAGGGGGCAGGGCTATGGCTACACCTTC
>TRBD1|TRBJ2-3|TRBV6-1|-
CASRDRGRTDTQYF
TGTGCCAGCAGGGACAGGGGGCGGACAGATACGCAGTATTTT
>-|TRBJ2-7|TRBV7-9|many
CASSPQGREQYF
TGTGCCAGCAGCCCACAAGGGCGGGAGCAGTACTTC
>TRBD2|TRBJ2-3|TRBV12-3/TRBV12-4|few
CASSFQLAGGRDTQYF
TGTGCCAGCAGTTTCCAACTAGCGGGGGGGCGAGATACGCAGTATTTT